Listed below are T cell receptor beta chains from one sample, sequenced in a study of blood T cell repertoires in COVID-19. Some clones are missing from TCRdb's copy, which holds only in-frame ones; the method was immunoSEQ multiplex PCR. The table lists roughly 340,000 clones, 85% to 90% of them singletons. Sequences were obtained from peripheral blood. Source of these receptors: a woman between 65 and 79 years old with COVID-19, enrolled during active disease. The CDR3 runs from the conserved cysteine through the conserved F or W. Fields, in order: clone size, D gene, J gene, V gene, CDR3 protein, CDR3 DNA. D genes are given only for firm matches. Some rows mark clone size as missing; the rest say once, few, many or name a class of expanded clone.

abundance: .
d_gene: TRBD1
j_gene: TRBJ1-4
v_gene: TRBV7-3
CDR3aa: CASSPTGGTNEKLFF
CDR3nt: TGTGCCAGCAGTCCTACAGGGGGGACTAATGAAAAACTGTTTTTT

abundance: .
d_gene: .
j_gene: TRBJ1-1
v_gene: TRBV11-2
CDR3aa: CASTTGTLNTEAFF
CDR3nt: TGTGCCAGCACCACCGGGACATTGAACACTGAAGCTTTCTTT

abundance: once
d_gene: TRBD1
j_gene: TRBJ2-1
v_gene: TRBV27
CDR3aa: CASRGTGGLRYNEQFF
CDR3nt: TGTGCCAGCAGGGGGACAGGGGGTTTGAGGTACAATGAGCAGTTCTTC

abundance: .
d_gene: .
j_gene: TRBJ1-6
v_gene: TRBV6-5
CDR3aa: CASSLGSSYNSPLHF
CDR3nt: TGTGCCAGCAGTCTCGGTAGCTCCTATAATTCACCCCTCCACTTT

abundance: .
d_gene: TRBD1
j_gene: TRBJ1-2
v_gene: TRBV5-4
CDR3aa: CASSSGQGANYGYTF
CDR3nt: TGTGCCAGCAGCTCGGGACAGGGGGCGAACTATGGCTACACCTTC

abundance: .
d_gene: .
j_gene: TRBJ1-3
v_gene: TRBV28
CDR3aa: CASSVETGWGGNTIYF
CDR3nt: TGTGCCAGCAGTGTAGAGACAGGTTGGGGTGGAAACACCATATATTTT

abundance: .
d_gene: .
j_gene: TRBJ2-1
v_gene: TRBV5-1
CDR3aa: CASSPTGTYNEQFF
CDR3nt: TGCGCCAGCAGCCCCACCGGGACCTACAATGAGCAGTTCTTC

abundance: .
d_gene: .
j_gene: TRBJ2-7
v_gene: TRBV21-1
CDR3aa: CASRTGTGFHEQYF
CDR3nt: TGTGCCAGCAGGACCGGGACAGGGTTCCACGAGCAGTACTTC

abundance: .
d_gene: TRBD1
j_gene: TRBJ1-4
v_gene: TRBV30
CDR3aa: CAWGLRGQGVEKLFF
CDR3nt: TGTGCCTGGGGCTTACGGGGACAGGGTGTTGAAAAACTGTTTTTT

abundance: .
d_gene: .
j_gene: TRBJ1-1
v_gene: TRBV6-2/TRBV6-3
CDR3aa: CASSYSEATEAFF
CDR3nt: TGTGCCAGCAGTTACTCGGAGGCCACTGAAGCTTTCTTT

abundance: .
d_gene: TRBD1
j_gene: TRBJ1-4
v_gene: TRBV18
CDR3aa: CASSPNRGEEKLFF
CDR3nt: TGTGCCAGCTCACCGAACAGGGGTGAGGAAAAACTGTTTTTT

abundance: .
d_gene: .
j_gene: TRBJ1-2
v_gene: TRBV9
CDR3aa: CASSLTTREGDNSNYGYTF
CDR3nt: TGTGCCAGCAGCCTAACTACGCGGGAGGGGGATAACTCTAACTATGGCTACACCTTC

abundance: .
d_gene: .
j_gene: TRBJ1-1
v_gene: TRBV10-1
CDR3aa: CASSGALSTEAFF
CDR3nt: TGCGCCAGCAGTGGGGCATTGAGCACTGAAGCTTTCTTT

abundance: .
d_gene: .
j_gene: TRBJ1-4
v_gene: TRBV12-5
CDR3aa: CASGLGGGDEKLFF
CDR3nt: TGTGCTAGTGGTTTAGGAGGTGGGGATGAAAAACTGTTTTTT

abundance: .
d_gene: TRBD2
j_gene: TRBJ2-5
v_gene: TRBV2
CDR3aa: CASSYEAGAYQETQYF
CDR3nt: TGTGCCAGCAGTTATGAAGCGGGGGCATACCAAGAGACCCAGTACTTC

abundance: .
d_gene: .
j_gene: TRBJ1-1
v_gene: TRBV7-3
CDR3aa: CASSPSPLILNTEAFF
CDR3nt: TGTGCCAGCAGCCCGTCTCCCCTAATCCTGAACACTGAAGCTTTCTTT

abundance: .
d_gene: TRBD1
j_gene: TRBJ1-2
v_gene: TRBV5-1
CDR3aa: CASSQPGTGGNYGYTF
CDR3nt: TGCGCCAGCAGCCAACCCGGGACAGGGGGAAACTATGGCTACACCTTC

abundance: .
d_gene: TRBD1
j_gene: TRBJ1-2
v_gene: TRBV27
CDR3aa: CASSVGQGGGGYTF
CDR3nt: TGTGCCAGCAGTGTAGGACAGGGGGGCGGTGGCTACACCTTC

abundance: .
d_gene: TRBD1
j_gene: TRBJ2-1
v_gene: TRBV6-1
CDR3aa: CASSGSDRGPYNEQFF
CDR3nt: TGTGCCAGCAGTGGCTCCGACAGGGGGCCGTACAATGAGCAGTTCTTC

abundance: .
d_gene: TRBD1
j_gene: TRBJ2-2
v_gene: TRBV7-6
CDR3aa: CASSPPGGANTGELFF
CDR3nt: TGTGCCAGCAGCCCACCAGGGGGAGCGAACACCGGGGAGCTGTTTTTT

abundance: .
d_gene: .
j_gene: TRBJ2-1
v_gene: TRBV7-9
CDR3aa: CASSGRDSGSSYNEQFF
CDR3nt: TGTGCCAGCAGCGGGCGGGACTCGGGCAGCTCCTACAATGAGCAGTTCTTC

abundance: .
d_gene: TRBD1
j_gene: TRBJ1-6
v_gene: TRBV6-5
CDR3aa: CASRETRTGKSPLHF
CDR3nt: TGTGCCAGCAGAGAGACGCGGACAGGGAAATCACCCCTCCACTTT

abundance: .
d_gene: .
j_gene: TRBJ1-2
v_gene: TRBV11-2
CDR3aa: CASSLDSQGSLYGYTF
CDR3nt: TGTGCCAGCAGCTTAGATTCTCAGGGGTCCCTCTATGGCTACACCTTC

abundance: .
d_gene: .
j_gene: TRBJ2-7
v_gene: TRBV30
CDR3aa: CAWSVGTTWVLPYEQYF
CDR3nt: TGTGCCTGGAGTGTTGGTACTACTTGGGTACTTCCCTACGAGCAGTACTTC

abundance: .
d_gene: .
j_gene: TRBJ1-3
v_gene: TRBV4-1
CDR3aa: CASSQDSLRGSGNTIYF
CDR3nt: TGCGCCAGCAGCCAAGATAGCCTCAGGGGTTCTGGAAACACCATATATTTT

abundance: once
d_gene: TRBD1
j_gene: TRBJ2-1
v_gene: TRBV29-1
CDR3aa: CSVAKGTGVEQFF
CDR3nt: TGCAGCGTGGCTAAGGGTACAGGGGTTGAGCAGTTCTTC

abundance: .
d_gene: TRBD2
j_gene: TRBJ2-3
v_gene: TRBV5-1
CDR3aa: CASSPVAGVLTDTQYF
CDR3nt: TGCGCCAGCAGCCCGGTCGCGGGGGTATTAACAGATACGCAGTATTTT

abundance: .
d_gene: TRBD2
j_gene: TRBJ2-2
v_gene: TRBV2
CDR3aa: CASLREANTGELFF
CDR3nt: TGTGCCAGCCTCCGGGAGGCGAACACCGGGGAGCTGTTTTTT

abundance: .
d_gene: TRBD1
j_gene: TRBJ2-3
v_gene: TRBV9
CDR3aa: CASSVGNRGVEDTQYF
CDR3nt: TGTGCCAGCAGCGTAGGGAACAGGGGAGTAGAGGATACGCAGTATTTT

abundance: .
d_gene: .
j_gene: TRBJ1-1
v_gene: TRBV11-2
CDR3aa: CASSPRLGNTEAFF
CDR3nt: TGTGCCAGCAGCCCACGACTGGGGAACACTGAAGCTTTCTTT

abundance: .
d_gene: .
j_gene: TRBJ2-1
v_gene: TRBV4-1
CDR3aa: CASSQDPVEEQFF
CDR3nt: TGCGCCAGCAGCCAAGACCCCGTTGAGGAGCAGTTCTTC

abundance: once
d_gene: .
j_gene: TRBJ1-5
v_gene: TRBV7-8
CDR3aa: CASSVGGKPQHF
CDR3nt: TGTGCCAGCAGCGTCGGGGGGAAGCCCCAGCATTTT

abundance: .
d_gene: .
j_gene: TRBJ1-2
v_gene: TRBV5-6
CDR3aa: CASSLAHQGYTF
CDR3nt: TGTGCCAGCAGCTTGGCCCATCAGGGCTACACCTTC

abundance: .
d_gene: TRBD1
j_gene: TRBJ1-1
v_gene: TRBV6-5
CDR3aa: CASSRGQGATEAFF
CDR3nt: TGTGCCAGCAGTCGCGGACAGGGGGCCACTGAAGCTTTCTTT

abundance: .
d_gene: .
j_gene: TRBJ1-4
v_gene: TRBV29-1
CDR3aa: CSVPDSATNEKLFF
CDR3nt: TGCAGCGTCCCCGACAGTGCAACTAATGAAAAACTGTTTTTT

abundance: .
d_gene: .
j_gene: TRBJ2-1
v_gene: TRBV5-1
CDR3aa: CASSSPKTGHFPYNEQFF
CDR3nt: TGCGCCAGCAGCTCCCCTAAAACGGGACACTTCCCCTACAATGAGCAGTTCTTC

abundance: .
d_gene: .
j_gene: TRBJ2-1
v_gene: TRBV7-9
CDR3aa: CASSPTAEGSSYNEQFF
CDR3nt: TGTGCCAGCAGCCCCACAGCGGAGGGTTCGTCCTACAATGAGCAGTTCTTC

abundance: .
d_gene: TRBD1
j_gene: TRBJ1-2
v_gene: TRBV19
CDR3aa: CASSIPGQNYGYTF
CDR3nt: TGTGCCAGTAGTATACCGGGACAGAACTATGGCTACACCTTC

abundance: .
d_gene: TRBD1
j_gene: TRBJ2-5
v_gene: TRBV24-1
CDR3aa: CATSGQGLKTQYF
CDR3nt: TGTGCCACCAGTGGACAGGGCCTAAAGACCCAGTACTTC

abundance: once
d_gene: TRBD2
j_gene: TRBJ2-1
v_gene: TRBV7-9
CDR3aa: CASSPHPISGGGTDFRQFF
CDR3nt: TGTGCCAGCAGCCCCCACCCTATTAGCGGGGGGGGGACCGATTTTAGGCAGTTCTTC

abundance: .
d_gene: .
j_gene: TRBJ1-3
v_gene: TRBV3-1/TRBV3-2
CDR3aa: CASSLGTPGNTIYF
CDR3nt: TGTGCCAGCAGCCTCGGGACTCCTGGAAACACCATATATTTT

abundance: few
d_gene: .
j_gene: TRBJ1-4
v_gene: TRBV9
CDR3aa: CASSPSGEKLFF
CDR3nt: TGTGCCAGCAGCCCCTCGGGGGAAAAACTGTTTTTT

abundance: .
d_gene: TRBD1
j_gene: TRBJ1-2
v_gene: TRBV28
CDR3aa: CASSFLDRENYGYTF
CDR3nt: TGTGCCAGCAGTTTCTTGGACAGGGAAAACTATGGCTACACCTTC

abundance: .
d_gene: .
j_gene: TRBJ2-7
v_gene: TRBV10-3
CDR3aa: CAIRGTFTSEQYF
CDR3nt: TGTGCCATCAGAGGGACTTTCACAAGCGAGCAGTACTTC

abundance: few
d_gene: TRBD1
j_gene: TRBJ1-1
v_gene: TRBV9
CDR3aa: CASTLGTANTEAFF
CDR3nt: TGTGCCAGCACCCTAGGGACAGCGAACACTGAAGCTTTCTTT

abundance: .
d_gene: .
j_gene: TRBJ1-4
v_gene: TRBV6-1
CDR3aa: CASSEKRTELFF
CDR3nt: TGTGCCAGCAGTGAGAAGAGGACAGAACTGTTTTTT

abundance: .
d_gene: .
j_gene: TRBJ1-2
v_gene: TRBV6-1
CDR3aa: CASSEVRGIGYGYTF
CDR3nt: TGTGCCAGCAGTGAAGTGCGGGGGATAGGATATGGCTACACCTTC

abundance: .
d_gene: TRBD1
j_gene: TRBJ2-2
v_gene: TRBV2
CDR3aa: CASSVEGGRGRTGELFF
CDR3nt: TGTGCCAGCAGTGTCGAAGGGGGCAGGGGTCGCACCGGGGAGCTGTTTTTT

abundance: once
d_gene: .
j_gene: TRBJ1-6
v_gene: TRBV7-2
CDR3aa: CASSLGWAPPPIYNSPLHF
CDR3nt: TGTGCCAGCAGCTTAGGGTGGGCACCTCCGCCAATCTATAATTCACCCCTCCACTTT

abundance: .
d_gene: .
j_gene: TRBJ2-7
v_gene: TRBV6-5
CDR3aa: CASSHLRTGVYEQYF
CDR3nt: TGTGCCAGCAGCCACCTACGGACGGGAGTCTACGAGCAGTACTTC

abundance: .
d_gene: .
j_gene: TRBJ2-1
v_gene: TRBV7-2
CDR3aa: CASSTSHLRSDEQFF
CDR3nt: TGTGCCAGCAGCACGTCTCACTTACGGTCGGATGAGCAGTTCTTC

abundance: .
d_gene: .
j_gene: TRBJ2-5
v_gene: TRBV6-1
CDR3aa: CASSEILGETQYF
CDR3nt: TGTGCCAGCAGTGAAATACTAGGCGAGACCCAGTACTTC

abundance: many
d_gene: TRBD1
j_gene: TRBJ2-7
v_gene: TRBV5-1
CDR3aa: CASSLGQGAAYEQYF
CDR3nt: TGCGCCAGCAGCTTGGGACAGGGGGCCGCCTACGAGCAGTACTTC

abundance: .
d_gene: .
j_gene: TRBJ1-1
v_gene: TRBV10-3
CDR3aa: CAISPLNTEAFF
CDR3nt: TGTGCCATCAGCCCTCTCAACACTGAAGCTTTCTTT

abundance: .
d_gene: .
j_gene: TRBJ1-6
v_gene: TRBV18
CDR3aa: CASSPDSLRSPLHF
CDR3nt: TGTGCCAGCTCACCGGACAGTCTAAGGTCACCCCTCCACTTT

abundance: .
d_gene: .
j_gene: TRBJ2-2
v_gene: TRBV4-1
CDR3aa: CASSHLIWTVTGELFF
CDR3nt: TGCGCCAGCAGCCACCTAATCTGGACAGTCACCGGGGAGCTGTTTTTT

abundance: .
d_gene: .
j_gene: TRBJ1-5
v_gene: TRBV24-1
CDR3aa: CATSDLDPPGASNQPQHF
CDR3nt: TGTGCCACCAGTGATTTGGACCCGCCAGGGGCGAGCAATCAGCCCCAGCATTTT

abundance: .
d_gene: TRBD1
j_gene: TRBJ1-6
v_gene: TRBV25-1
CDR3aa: CASTQTGENSPLHF
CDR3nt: TGTGCCAGCACCCAGACAGGGGAGAATTCACCCCTCCACTTT